The next 32 T cell receptor beta chains were all read from a single sample in a study of cytomegalovirus exposure and HLA in healthy donors. In the PCR, 60 Vbeta and 13 Jbeta primers were used. Libraries were prepared by immunoSEQ multiplex PCR; TCRdb keeps only in-frame clonotypes and omits some of them. Here the sample spans approximately 84,000 clones, 74% being singletons. The sequenced material came from PBMCs. The receptors here all came from a man aged 40-50 years in good health and CMV-seropositive.

This chain links TRBV19 with TRBJ2-1; D is possibly TRBD2 (6 bases). CDR1 is LNHDA, CDR2 SQIVND, per germline (reference sequence). V gave up 4 bases and J gave up 12 bases, with 13 bases separating them. The CDR3 is 12 residues long. In DNA, the CDR3 is TGTGCCAGTAGTACTTATGGAGCGGGGCAGTTCTTC. Translating gives CASSTYGAGQFF.

The chain combines TRBV10-3 with TRBJ2-2, with D perhaps matching TRBD2 (7 bases). The CDR3 consists of 15 residues. Trimming left V 7 bases short and J 5 bases short, with 17 bases between. Germline-derived CDR1 and CDR2 are ENHRY and SYGVKD. This CDR3 reads CAINRGGVQTGELFF. For the CDR3, the DNA is TGTGCCATCAACCGAGGGGGGGTTCAGACCGGGGAGCTGTTTTTT.

V usage is TRBV4-1 and J usage is TRBJ2-7; D uncertain. The CDR3 is made up of 15 amino acids. CDR1 MGHRA and CDR2 YSYEKL come from the germline V gene. V shed 2 bases and J shed 4 bases, with 15 bases lying between them. The CDR3 loop is CASSQSRLWWYEQYF. The CDR3 bases are TGCGCCAGCAGCCAATCCAGACTGTGGTGGTACGAGCAGTACTTC.

Written as DNA, the CDR3 is TGTGCCAGCAGCTTGAGTGGGGGCGGCAATCAGCCCCAGCATTTT. Its translation: CASSLSGGGNQPQHF. The chain carries TRBV5-5 and TRBJ1-5; weak D call: TRBD1 (6 bases). V was trimmed by 1 base and J by 2 bases, leaving 10 bases between them. The length of the CDR3 is 15 residues. CDR1 and CDR2 from the germline V gene are SGHKS and YYEKEE (reference sequence).

The V call is TRBV18, the J call TRBJ1-1; D is perhaps TRBD1 (6 bases). Between the trimmed V and J ends, which lost 3 bases and 0 bases, there was a span of 14 bases. Germline V gives CDR1 KGHSH, CDR2 LQKENI. The CDR3 runs 16 residues. The CDR3 sequence: CASSPTTGDMNTEAFF. CDR3 nucleotides: TGTGCCAGCTCACCTACGACAGGAGATATGAACACTGAAGCTTTCTTT. The full variable domain, its missing parts supplied by reference TRBV18 and TRBJ1-1, is NAGVMQNPRHLVRRRGQEARLRCSPMKGHSHVYWYRQLPEEGLKFMVYLQKENIIDESGMPKERFSAEFPKEGPSILRIQQVVRGDSAAYFCASSPTTGDMNTEAFFGQGTRLTVV.

This chain uses TRBV28 with TRBJ2-1; possibly TRBD2 for D (5 bases). The V gene lost 4 bases and the J gene lost 13 bases, with 14 bases spanning the gap. The CDR3 loop spans 12 amino acids. From germline, CDR1 is MDHEN and CDR2 SYDVKM. Here the CDR3 reads CASSSSRENQFF. The CDR3 DNA reads as TGTGCCAGCAGTTCCTCGAGGGAAAATCAGTTCTTC.

This clone was found once. The chain uses TRBV7-9 and TRBJ2-1; the match to TRBD2 covers 9 bases. The ends lost 5 bases at V and 7 bases at J; junction bases unmatched: 15. The CDR3 extends over 17 amino acids. Germline V lookup: CDR1 SEHNR, CDR2 FQNEAQ (reference sequence). In nucleotides, the CDR3 is TGTGCCAGCAGCCCCCTATGGGCGGGGGGGCCGTGGAATGAGCAGTTCTTC. Its protein is CASSPLWAGGPWNEQFF.

This clone has only one observation. The V and J genes are TRBV28 and TRBJ1-5; TRBD1 matches 7 bases. This CDR3 is built from 14 residues. The V gene's germline CDR1 is MDHEN and CDR2 SYDVKM. V was pared by 5 bases and J by 6 bases, with 7 bases of the junction left unmatched. CDR3 nucleotides: TGTGCCAGCAGTCCTACAGGGGTAATTCAGCCCCAGCATTTT. Protein sequence: CASSPTGVIQPQHF.

This rearrangement joins TRBV28 to TRBJ1-1; tentatively, D is TRBD1 (5 bases). The V end was cut by 6 bases, the J end by 7 bases, with 15 bases between. Germline V lookup: CDR1 MDHEN, CDR2 SYDVKM. The CDR3 is made up of 13 amino acids. CDR3 bases: TGTGCCAGCAGCCTTTCCCAGGGAGGTGAAGCTTTCTTT. Translated, it gives CASSLSQGGEAFF.

This clone was seen only once. The chain has TRBV28 and TRBJ1-1, with 7 bases fitting TRBD1. CDR3 length: 14 residues. CDR1 and CDR2 from the germline V gene are MDHEN and SYDVKM. The J segment lost 6 bases and the V segment lost 4 bases, leaving 8 bases of the junction unmatched. CDR3 sequence reads: CASSSDRVPPEAFF. The CDR3 region has the DNA TGTGCCAGCAGTTCCGACAGGGTTCCCCCTGAAGCTTTCTTT.

The chain carries TRBV27 and TRBJ1-5; 9 bases match TRBD1. Germline values: CDR1 MNHEY, CDR2 SMNVEV (reference sequence). After removal of 3 bases from V and 0 bases from J, the junction contained 6 bases not matched to a gene. CDR3 length: 17 residues. For the CDR3, the DNA is TGTGCCAGCAGTTTTCGAGGGGACAGGGTTAGCAATCAGCCCCAGCATTTT. Protein product: CASSFRGDRVSNQPQHF.

The chain uses TRBV5-1 and TRBJ2-2; no clear D gene. Trimming shortened V by 0 bases and J by 7 bases, and 7 bases separated the two germline ends. The CDR3 is made up of 13 amino acids. Germline V gene lookup returns CDR1 SGHRS and CDR2 YFSETQ. This CDR3 is CASSLEPRGELFF. The DNA for the CDR3 is TGCGCCAGCAGCTTGGAGCCCCGCGGGGAGCTGTTTTTT.

The rearrangement joins TRBV2 to TRBJ1-6; 11 bases align to TRBD1. There are 16 residues in the CDR3. The junction had 9 bases not matched to a gene; V was cut back by 8 bases and J by 6 bases. The germline V gene has CDR1 SNHLY and CDR2 FYNNEI. CDR3 loop: CASGLSGTGGNSPLHF. CDR3 DNA: TGTGCCAGCGGACTTTCCGGGACAGGGGGTAATTCACCCCTCCACTTT.

This chain connects TRBV5-4 to TRBJ1-2; no definite D call. Germline CDR1 SGHNT, CDR2 YYREEE (reference sequence). V was cut by 4 bases and J by 8 bases, with 12 bases left in between. This CDR3 has 12 residues. CDR3 nucleotides: TGTGCCAGCAGCCAAAACTCACGGGGCTACACCTTC. Encoded protein: CASSQNSRGYTF. The full variable domain, rest sourced from reference TRBV5-4 and TRBJ1-2, is ETGVTQSPTHLIKTRGQQVTLRCSSQSGHNTVSWYQQALGQGPQFIFQYYREEENGRGNFPPRFSGLQFPNYSSELNVNALELDDSALYLCASSQNSRGYTFGSGTRLTVV.

CDR3 DNA sequence: TGTGCCAGCACCAAGGACAGGTGGAATTCCTACGAGCAGTACTTC. This codes for CASTKDRWNSYEQYF. The V gene is TRBV2, the J gene TRBJ2-7, with 7 bases fitting TRBD1. Germline trimming cut 7 bases from V and 1 base from J; bases unmatched to any gene: 10. The CDR3 length is 15 residues. Germline lookup yields CDR1 SNHLY and CDR2 FYNNEI.

V is TRBV7-2 and J is TRBJ2-1, with 15 bases identical to TRBD2. Germline V gene data show CDR1 as SGHTA and CDR2 as FQGNSA. J gave up 2 bases and V 4 bases, and 3 bases lay outside the gene matches. The CDR3 is made up of 17 amino acids. CDR3: CASSWTSGGATYNEQFF. The CDR3 region has the DNA TGTGCCAGCAGCTGGACTAGCGGGGGGGCCACCTACAATGAGCAGTTCTTC.

This chain connects TRBV2 to TRBJ2-7; 8 nucleotides line up with TRBD1. This CDR3 contains 14 residues. CDR1 and CDR2 from the germline V gene are SNHLY and FYNNEI. The junction had 1 base not matched to a gene; V was cut back by 1 base and J by 2 bases. The CDR3 region is CASSEGTGTYEQYF. CDR3 coding DNA: TGTGCCAGCAGTGAAGGGACAGGGACCTACGAGCAGTACTTC.

The chain couples TRBV6-1 to TRBJ2-7, with 8 bases aligning to TRBD1. The CDR3 spans 14 residues. With 5 bases clipped from V and 3 bases from J, the junction kept 6 bases outside the gene matches. Germline V CDR1 and CDR2: MNHNS, SASEGT. The chain's CDR3 is CASSPRQGYYEQYF. The DNA for the CDR3 is TGTGCCAGCAGTCCAAGACAGGGGTACTACGAGCAGTACTTC.

This sequence joins TRBV5-4 and TRBJ1-4, with D hard to call. V dropped 5 bases and J dropped 0 bases, with 8 bases sitting between them. From germline, CDR1 is SGHNT and CDR2 YYREEE (reference sequence). The CDR3 is 14 amino acids. The DNA of the CDR3 is TGTGCCAGCAGTGAAGCCGCAACTAATGAAAAACTGTTTTTT. Translating gives CASSEAATNEKLFF.

This clone has just one count. The rearrangement links TRBV9 to TRBJ2-3, with 8 nucleotides matching TRBD2. The trim removed 4 bases at V and 0 bases at J, leaving 7 bases unmatched. Germline V gives CDR1 SGDLS, CDR2 YYNGEE. The CDR3 contains 16 residues. The CDR3 DNA reads TGTGCCAGCAGCCCCCGAGCGGGGGAAAGCACAGATACGCAGTATTTT. Translated: CASSPRAGESTDTQYF.

This rearrangement joins TRBV28 to TRBJ1-2; 8 bases are shared with TRBD1. This CDR3 has 13 amino acids. The germline V gene has CDR1 MDHEN and CDR2 SYDVKM. After removal of 3 bases from V and 6 bases from J, the junction contained 3 bases not matched to a gene. The CDR3: CASSFSRGHGYTF. CDR3 nucleotides: TGTGCCAGCAGTTTCTCCAGGGGGCATGGCTACACCTTC.

The chain uses TRBV27 and TRBJ1-2; 7 bases map to TRBD1. Trimming cost V 2 bases and J 7 bases; bases outside gene matches: 4. The CDR3 sequence is 13 residues long. Germline CDR1 is MNHEY and CDR2 is SMNVEV (reference sequence). The CDR3 here is CASSLRAGGGYTF. CDR3 bases: TGTGCCAGCAGTTTACGGGCAGGGGGTGGCTACACCTTC.

CDR3 in DNA: TGCGCCAGCGCCTCCTGGACAGGGTCCTACGAGCAGTACTTC. It specifies CASASWTGSYEQYF. V and J are TRBV5-1 and TRBJ2-7, with TRBD1 identical over 8 bases. The CDR3 is made up of 14 amino acids. Germline CDR1 reads SGHRS; CDR2 reads YFSETQ. V lost 7 bases and J lost 1; bases outside the gene matches: 7.

The V and J genes are TRBV2 and TRBJ2-6; a weak D match, TRBD2 (6 bases). This CDR3 contains 16 residues. V shed 7 bases and J shed 0 bases, with 13 bases lying between them. Per germline, CDR1 SNHLY and CDR2 FYNNEI. The CDR3 DNA reads TGTGCCAGCACCCGGGGAGGAACCTCTGGGGCCAACGTCCTGACTTTC. It is translated as CASTRGGTSGANVLTF.

The chain recombines TRBV11-2 with TRBJ1-1, with TRBD1 matching 8 bases. This CDR3 has 14 amino acids. The germline CDR1 and CDR2 sequences are SGHAT and FQNNGV. The J segment lost 4 bases and the V segment lost 4 bases, leaving 5 bases of the junction unmatched. The chain's CDR3 is CASSSDGQGTEAFF. The CDR3 nucleotides read TGTGCCAGCAGCTCCGACGGACAGGGCACTGAAGCTTTCTTT.

This clone was counted once. The V gene is TRBV5-1, the J gene TRBJ1-3; D uncertain. CDR1 and CDR2 (germline): SGHRS, YFSETQ. This CDR3 spans 16 amino acids. V was shortened by 2 bases and J by 0 bases, with 12 bases between the two germline ends. In DNA form, the CDR3 reads TGCGCCAGCAGCTTTGACCACCGGGACTCTGGAAACACCATATATTTT. Protein sequence: CASSFDHRDSGNTIYF.

The sample holds a few counts of this clone. V usage is TRBV15 and J usage is TRBJ1-5, with D maybe TRBD1 (5 bases). Germline loops: CDR1 LNHNV, CDR2 YYDKDF (reference sequence). The length of the CDR3 is 15 residues. Deletions cut 0 bases from V and 7 bases from J, with 13 bases between. In nucleotides, the CDR3 is TGTGCCACCAGCAGAGATCTCGGGGGGGAACAGCCCCAGCATTTT. Translation gives CATSRDLGGEQPQHF. Full variable domain (outside the CDR3, taken from reference TRBV15 and TRBJ1-5): DAMVIQNPRYQVTQFGKPVTLSCSQTLNHNVMYWYQQKSSQAPKLLFHYYDKDFNNEADTPDNFQSRRPNTSFCFLDIRSPGLGDTAMYLCATSRDLGGEQPQHFGDGTRLSIL.

The genes are TRBV9 and TRBJ2-1, with TRBD2 matching over 10 bases. The junction had 4 bases not matched to a gene; V was cut back by 0 bases and J by 7 bases. From germline, CDR1 is SGDLS and CDR2 YYNGEE. This CDR3 has 15 residues. The CDR3 DNA follows: TGTGCCAGCAGCGTAGCCTTAGCGGGAGGTAATGAGCAGTTCTTC. Its protein is CASSVALAGGNEQFF. The entire variable domain, with the rest obtained from reference TRBV9 and TRBJ2-1, is as follows: DSGVTQTPKHLITATGQRVTLRCSPRSGDLSVYWYQQSLDQGLQFLIQYYNGEERAKGNILERFSAQQFPDLHSELNLSSLELGDSALYFCASSVALAGGNEQFFGPGTRLTVL.

This chain connects TRBV5-6 to TRBJ1-4, with 7 bases matching TRBD1. Trimming at V came to 3 bases and at J to 7 bases, leaving 9 bases not matched to a gene. The CDR3 runs 15 residues. Germline V gene data show CDR1 as SGHDT and CDR2 as YYEEEE. The CDR3 reads CASSSQTGTVEKLFF. CDR3 coding DNA: TGTGCCAGCAGCTCTCAAACCGGGACAGTTGAAAAACTGTTTTTT.

Concerning this clone: Other DNA sequences in this sample translate to the same CDR3. The chain employs TRBV18 and TRBJ2-7, with 7 positions matching TRBD1. The length of the CDR3 is 14 residues. Per the germline V gene, CDR1 is KGHSH and CDR2 is LQKENI. V was pared by 3 bases and J by 3 bases, with 5 bases of the junction left unmatched. The CDR3: CASSPRQGDYEQYF. CDR3 in DNA: TGTGCCAGCTCACCTCGACAGGGAGACTACGAGCAGTACTTC.

J is TRBJ2-5 and V is TRBV10-3, with 9 bases matching TRBD1. V was pared by 6 bases and J by 4 bases, with 6 bases of the junction left unmatched. This CDR3 comprises 14 residues. The germline gives CDR1 ENHRY, CDR2 SYGVKD. CDR3 nucleotide sequence: TGTGCCATCAGGGGGGACAGGGACGGAGAGACCCAGTACTTC. Translated: CAIRGDRDGETQYF.

The chain uses TRBV15 and TRBJ1-5; 8 bases are shared with TRBD1. The CDR3 covers 17 residues. V shed 5 bases, J shed 0 bases, and the junction held 9 bases outside the gene matches. CDR1 is LNHNV and CDR2 is YYDKDF in the germline V gene (reference sequence). This chain's CDR3 is CATSPGTGPHSNQPQHF. CDR3 coding DNA: TGTGCCACCAGCCCAGGGACAGGACCCCATAGCAATCAGCCCCAGCATTTT.